The rows below give T cell receptor beta chains drawn from one sample of a study of Graves' ophthalmopathy and Graves' hyperthyroidism. Using its own MiXCR run on the multiplex PCR reads, TCRdb lists one record per CDR3 protein. The repertoire holds 740,000 or so distinct CDR3 sequences, with 40% as singletons. Sequenced sample: peripheral blood. The source of these receptors is an adult man with Graves' ophthalmopathy. The CDR3 runs from the conserved cysteine through the conserved F or W. A D gene is named only where the DNA matches it firmly. Not every row has a clone size; where given, it reads once, few, many or a size class.

d_gene: .
j_gene: TRBJ1-5
v_gene: TRBV19
abundance: few
CDR3nt: TGTGCCAGTAGCTCCCCTTACGTTAGTCAGCCCCAGCATTTT
CDR3aa: CASSSPYVSQPQHF

d_gene: TRBD1
j_gene: TRBJ2-7
v_gene: TRBV9
abundance: many
CDR3nt: TGTGCCAGCAGCGGACAGGGACGCGAGGCCTACGAGCAGTACTTC
CDR3aa: CASSGQGREAYEQYF

d_gene: .
j_gene: TRBJ1-2
v_gene: TRBV10-3
abundance: .
CDR3nt: TGTGCCAGCAGTGATTGGGGCAGTTCTAACTATGGCTACACCTTC
CDR3aa: CASSDWGSSNYGYTF

d_gene: .
j_gene: TRBJ1-5
v_gene: TRBV12-3/TRBV12-4
abundance: many
CDR3nt: TGTGCCAGCAGTTTCGGGGGCGCCGATCAGCCCCAGCATTTT
CDR3aa: CASSFGGADQPQHF

d_gene: .
j_gene: TRBJ2-7
v_gene: TRBV19
abundance: .
CDR3nt: TGTGCCAGTAGTGTTACAAGGAGCGGGGAGCAGTACTTC
CDR3aa: CASSVTRSGEQYF

d_gene: TRBD1
j_gene: TRBJ1-1
v_gene: TRBV7-9
abundance: many
CDR3nt: TGTGCCAGCAGCCAAGGACAGGGGAACACTGAAGCTTTCTTT
CDR3aa: CASSQGQGNTEAFF

d_gene: .
j_gene: TRBJ1-2
v_gene: TRBV20-1
abundance: few
CDR3nt: TGCAGTGCTAGAGATACAGGGCTTAACTATGGCTACACCTTC
CDR3aa: CSARDTGLNYGYTF

d_gene: TRBD1
j_gene: TRBJ2-5
v_gene: TRBV7-9
abundance: .
CDR3nt: TGTGCCAGCAGCCAAGCACAGGGGGGCACCGGGGAGACCCAGTACTTC
CDR3aa: CASSQAQGGTGETQYF

d_gene: TRBD2
j_gene: TRBJ2-5
v_gene: TRBV25-1
abundance: .
CDR3nt: TGTGCCAGCAGTGACTTCTCGGGACTAGCGGAAGAGACCCAGTACTTC
CDR3aa: CASSDFSGLAEETQYF

d_gene: .
j_gene: TRBJ2-3
v_gene: TRBV29-1
abundance: few
CDR3nt: TGCAGCGTTGAAGACCAGGGCCCACGGGAGAGGGGCACAGATACGCAGTATTTT
CDR3aa: CSVEDQGPRERGTDTQYF

d_gene: TRBD1
j_gene: TRBJ2-7
v_gene: TRBV19
abundance: few
CDR3nt: TGTGCCAGTAGTATAGGGGGGACAGGGTTGACGGAGCAGTACTTC
CDR3aa: CASSIGGTGLTEQYF

d_gene: .
j_gene: TRBJ2-5
v_gene: TRBV13
abundance: .
CDR3nt: TGTGCCAGCAGCTCTGCCAGCCAGGGACAGACCCAGTACTTC
CDR3aa: CASSSASQGQTQYF

d_gene: .
j_gene: TRBJ1-5
v_gene: TRBV29-1
abundance: many
CDR3nt: TGCAGCGTAGGTTCGGATAGCAATCAGCCCCAGCATTTT
CDR3aa: CSVGSDSNQPQHF

d_gene: .
j_gene: TRBJ1-5
v_gene: TRBV25-1
abundance: .
CDR3nt: TGTGCCAGCAGTTTAGATAGCCCGGGGGCAGTGAGCAATCAGCCCCAGCATTTT
CDR3aa: CASSLDSPGAVSNQPQHF

d_gene: TRBD1
j_gene: TRBJ2-5
v_gene: TRBV12-3/TRBV12-4
abundance: few
CDR3nt: TGTGCCAGCAGGTGGACAGGCCAAGAGACCCAGTACTTC
CDR3aa: CASRWTGQETQYF

d_gene: .
j_gene: TRBJ1-6
v_gene: TRBV12-3/TRBV12-4
abundance: few
CDR3nt: TGTGCCAGCAGTTACTCGGGGCGGGAGAATTCACCCCTCCACTTT
CDR3aa: CASSYSGRENSPLHF

d_gene: .
j_gene: TRBJ1-3
v_gene: TRBV6-6
abundance: few
CDR3nt: TGTGCCAGCAGTCCCCTTTACTCTGGAAACACCATATATTTT
CDR3aa: CASSPLYSGNTIYF

d_gene: TRBD2
j_gene: TRBJ2-2
v_gene: TRBV25-1
abundance: few
CDR3nt: TGTGCCAGCAGTGAGACTAGCGGGGGGTGGACCGGGGAGCTGTTTTTT
CDR3aa: CASSETSGGWTGELFF

d_gene: .
j_gene: TRBJ2-3
v_gene: TRBV10-3
abundance: many
CDR3nt: TGTGCCATCAGTGCCGGGATGGATACGCAGTATTTT
CDR3aa: CAISAGMDTQYF

d_gene: .
j_gene: TRBJ1-1
v_gene: TRBV5-1
abundance: few
CDR3nt: TGCGCCAGCAGGTTGGTGATAGGGGGCACTGAAGCTTTCTTT
CDR3aa: CASRLVIGGTEAFF

d_gene: .
j_gene: TRBJ1-5
v_gene: TRBV5-1
abundance: many
CDR3nt: TGCGCCAGCAGCGAGGGACCGAACAATCAGCCCCAGCATTTT
CDR3aa: CASSEGPNNQPQHF

d_gene: .
j_gene: TRBJ1-5
v_gene: TRBV7-2
abundance: .
CDR3nt: TGTGCCAGCAGGCCCGGGACTAGCGGGTCCAATCAGCCCCAGCATTTT
CDR3aa: CASRPGTSGSNQPQHF

d_gene: TRBD2
j_gene: TRBJ2-5
v_gene: TRBV6-2/TRBV6-3
abundance: few
CDR3nt: TGTGCCAGCAGTACCAGGACTAGCGGGCGTCAAGAGACCCAGTACTTT
CDR3aa: CASSTRTSGRQETQYF

d_gene: .
j_gene: TRBJ2-7
v_gene: TRBV6-4
abundance: .
CDR3nt: TGTGCCAGCAGTTATCGGTTACGCTACGAGCAGTACTTC
CDR3aa: CASSYRLRYEQYF

d_gene: TRBD1
j_gene: TRBJ1-3
v_gene: TRBV10-3
abundance: many
CDR3nt: TGTGCCATCACTGAGGACAGGGTAGCTGGAAACACCATATATTTT
CDR3aa: CAITEDRVAGNTIYF

d_gene: TRBD1
j_gene: TRBJ2-7
v_gene: TRBV5-1
abundance: few
CDR3nt: TGCGCCAGCAGCCTTAAAACAGGGGCCCACCACGAGCAGTACTTC
CDR3aa: CASSLKTGAHHEQYF

d_gene: .
j_gene: TRBJ1-5
v_gene: TRBV20-1
abundance: .
CDR3nt: TGCAGTGCTAGAGGTCCAACAGGTGCGGGTCAGCCCCAGCATTTT
CDR3aa: CSARGPTGAGQPQHF

d_gene: .
j_gene: TRBJ2-5
v_gene: TRBV7-9
abundance: .
CDR3nt: TGTGCCTGGAGCAGACAGGAAAGAGGGACCCAGTACTTC
CDR3aa: CAWSRQERGTQYF

d_gene: .
j_gene: TRBJ2-7
v_gene: TRBV6-5
abundance: .
CDR3nt: TGTGCCAGCAGTACCAGGGACTCCTACGAGCAGTACTTC
CDR3aa: CASSTRDSYEQYF

d_gene: .
j_gene: TRBJ1-5
v_gene: TRBV7-2
abundance: .
CDR3nt: TGTGCCAGCAGCTTAGGGCGGACTGGGAATCAGCCCCAGCATTTT
CDR3aa: CASSLGRTGNQPQHF

d_gene: .
j_gene: TRBJ1-1
v_gene: TRBV7-9
abundance: .
CDR3nt: TGTGCCAGCAGCCCGGGGAAGAACACTGAAGCTTTCTTT
CDR3aa: CASSPGKNTEAFF

d_gene: .
j_gene: TRBJ2-2
v_gene: TRBV11-1
abundance: .
CDR3nt: TGTGCTAGCGCCACGTGGACCGGGGAGCTGTTTTTT
CDR3aa: CASATWTGELFF